A single sample is the source of the 30 T cell receptor beta chains below, sequenced in a study of Ad26.COV2.S vaccination and SARS-CoV-2 variants. Sequencing used immunoSEQ multiplex PCR; TCRdb keeps in-frame clones, though not all of them. The table shows a few hundred thousand clones, with around 86% occurring only once. Sample treatment: some 20 received Ad26.COV2.S at low or high dose, single or two shots; roughly 5 received placebo; per-sample allocation not given. Sampling happened 63 days after the first vaccine or placebo injection. Source: peripheral blood, taken in a trial of Ad26.COV2.S vaccine versus placebo. The receptors were sampled from a person aged 18-65 years who received the Ad26.COV2.S COVID-19 vaccine or a placebo.

This clone was picked up many times. This sequence joins TRBV6-1 and TRBJ2-3; 11 nucleotides agree with TRBD2. Per the germline V gene, CDR1 is MNHNS and CDR2 is SASEGT. The CDR3 runs 16 residues. The ends lost 0 bases at V and 2 bases at J; junction bases unmatched: 1. CDR3 sequence (DNA): TGTGCCAGCAGTGAAGCTAGCGGGGGGGCCACAGATACGCAGTATTTT. Translated, it gives CASSEASGGATDTQYF.

V and J are TRBV7-2 and TRBJ2-7; no clear D gene. Trimming took 2 bases from V and 3 from J, leaving 5 bases between them. Germline CDR1 and CDR2: SGHTA and FQGNSA. This CDR3 spans 12 amino acids. The CDR3 coding sequence is TGTGCCAGCAGCTTAAGTAACTACGAGCAGTACTTC. Protein sequence: CASSLSNYEQYF.

The CDR3 here is CASSSFRTGDTEAFF. CDR3 coding DNA: TGTGCCAGCAGCTCCTTCCGGACGGGGGACACTGAAGCTTTCTTT. The V and J genes are TRBV5-5 and TRBJ1-1; weak D call: TRBD1 (5 bases). V lost 3 bases to trimming and J lost 3 bases, with 15 bases between them. The CDR3 runs 15 residues. Per germline, CDR1 SGHKS and CDR2 YYEKEE (reference sequence).

V and J are TRBV19 and TRBJ2-7; D is possibly TRBD2 (6 bases). Germline lookup yields CDR1 LNHDA and CDR2 SQIVND (reference sequence). Between the trimmed V and J ends, which lost 5 bases and 0 bases, there was a span of 14 bases. The CDR3 extends over 15 amino acids. CDR3 loop: CASSGLRGSSYEQYF. Here the CDR3 DNA reads TGTGCCAGTAGTGGGTTGCGGGGTAGCTCCTACGAGCAGTACTTC.

The gene calls are TRBV9 and TRBJ1-3, with 9 bases that match TRBD1. The ends lost 0 bases at V and 2 bases at J; junction bases unmatched: 9. Germline CDR1 reads SGDLS; CDR2 reads YYNGEE. The CDR3 extends over 18 amino acids. CDR3 DNA: TGTGCCAGCAGCGTAGTTAGCACCGGGACAGGGACTGGAAACACCATATATTTT. It specifies CASSVVSTGTGTGNTIYF.

The chain uses TRBV5-1 and TRBJ2-7, with 9 bases fitting TRBD2. With 4 bases clipped from V and 2 bases from J, the junction kept 7 bases outside the gene matches. Germline assignment: CDR1 SGHRS and CDR2 YFSETQ. There are 15 residues in the CDR3. CDR3 in amino acids: CASSGYSGGTYEQYF. For the CDR3, the DNA is TGCGCCAGCAGCGGATATAGCGGGGGCACCTACGAGCAGTACTTC.

CDR3 sequence (DNA): TGTGCCAGCAGTCTCAGGGGGGGACGTGATGAGCAGTTCTTC. Translated: CASSLRGGRDEQFF. This chain joins TRBV6-5 and TRBJ2-1; D may correspond to TRBD1 or TRBD2 (7 bases each). This CDR3 comprises 14 residues. Germline-derived CDR1 and CDR2 are MNHEY and SVGAGI. V lost 5 bases to trimming and J lost 8 bases, with 16 bases between them.

In its sample, this clone was seen a few times. The chain's CDR3 is CASSQEQGASQPQHF. CDR3 coding DNA: TGCGCCAGCAGCCAAGAACAGGGGGCGAGCCAGCCCCAGCATTTT. The rearrangement joins TRBV4-3 to TRBJ1-5; 9 nucleotides line up with TRBD1. With V trimmed by 0 bases and J by 7 bases, 4 bases remained unmatched. The CDR3 sequence is 15 residues long. Germline V lookup: CDR1 LGHNA, CDR2 YSLEER.

The chain links TRBV15 to TRBJ1-4; no clear D. The ends were cut back, 4 bases at V and 0 bases at J, with 12 bases in the middle. From germline, CDR1 is LNHNV and CDR2 YYDKDF (reference sequence). There are 16 residues in the CDR3. CDR3 in DNA: TGTGCCACCAGCATTATCAGGTTCGCAACTAATGAAAAACTGTTTTTT. Its translation: CATSIIRFATNEKLFF.

The chain couples TRBV6-6 to TRBJ2-7, with TRBD2 as a possible D gene (5 bases). The CDR3 sequence is 15 residues long. Germline-derived CDR1 and CDR2 are MNHNY and SVGAGI (reference sequence). The ends were cut back, 2 bases at V and 4 bases at J, with 15 bases in the middle. The CDR3 region is CASSYERLKTYEQYF. The CDR3 DNA sequence: TGTGCCAGCAGTTACGAGCGGTTGAAGACATACGAGCAGTACTTC.

The CDR3 nucleotides are TGTGCCAGCAGCCAAGGGCCGAGCACTGAAGCTTTCTTT. Amino acids: CASSQGPSTEAFF. V usage is TRBV3-1 (or the pseudogene TRBV3-2) and J usage is TRBJ1-1; the D is unclear. Germline V gene data show CDR1 as LGHDT and CDR2 as YNNKEL (reference sequence). The V end lost 1 base, the J end lost 4 bases, and 7 bases lay between the germline ends. This CDR3 has 13 residues.

This chain connects TRBV12-3 or TRBV12-4 to TRBJ2-1; 8 positions agree with TRBD2. Losses at the gene ends were 8 bases for V and 8 bases for J; bases not matched to a gene: 2. This CDR3 has 11 residues. The chain's CDR3 is CASLAGHEQFF. The CDR3 DNA reads as TGTGCCAGCCTAGCGGGCCATGAGCAGTTCTTC.

J is TRBJ2-1 and V is TRBV5-6; D not resolved. V lost 4 bases to trimming and J lost 2 bases, with 7 bases between them. The CDR3 is made up of 13 amino acids. Germline lookup yields CDR1 SGHDT and CDR2 YYEEEE. The CDR3 bases are TGTGCCAGCAGCGGACGGGCCTACAATGAGCAGTTCTTC. Translating gives CASSGRAYNEQFF.

The V gene is TRBV3-1 (or the pseudogene TRBV3-2), the J gene TRBJ2-1, with TRBD2 identical over 12 bases. Losses at the gene ends were 1 base for V and 3 bases for J; bases not matched to a gene: 7. The CDR3 consists of 18 residues. From germline, CDR1 is LGHDT and CDR2 YNNKEL (reference sequence). CDR3 sequence: CASSQASGLAGLYNEQFF. CDR3 coding DNA: TGTGCCAGCAGCCAAGCTTCCGGACTAGCGGGGCTCTACAATGAGCAGTTCTTC.

The CDR3 reads CASSEWQGIQPQHF. CDR3 nucleotides: TGTGCCAGCAGTGAATGGCAGGGGATTCAGCCCCAGCATTTT. V gene TRBV6-1 combines with J gene TRBJ1-5; D might be TRBD1 (6 bases). CDR1 is MNHNS and CDR2 is SASEGT in the germline V gene. The CDR3 covers 14 residues. The V and J ends lost 2 bases and 6 bases respectively, with 11 bases between them.

The CDR3 DNA follows: TGCGCCAGCAGCCCCAGCGGGGGGCGGAAGGATACGCAGTATTTT. Translation: CASSPSGGRKDTQYF. This chain links TRBV4-1 with TRBJ2-3, with 9 bases matching TRBD2. J was trimmed by 6 bases and V by 4 bases; bases with no gene match: 8. This CDR3 is 15 amino acids long. CDR1 is MGHRA and CDR2 is YSYEKL in the germline V gene.

The V gene is TRBV4-2, the J gene TRBJ1-2; D is undetermined. In germline, CDR1 is LGHNA, CDR2 YNFKEQ. The CDR3 runs to 14 residues. Trimming stripped 4 bases from V and 4 bases from J, with 13 bases between. The CDR3 here is CASSPGPKTYGYTF. The CDR3 DNA sequence: TGTGCCAGCAGCCCCGGGCCAAAGACCTATGGCTACACCTTC.

This chain connects TRBV18 to TRBJ2-3, with D possibly being TRBD2 (5 bases). Germline-derived CDR1 and CDR2 are KGHSH and LQKENI. CDR3 length: 12 residues. V was cut by 0 bases and J by 8 bases, with 6 bases left in between. DNA for the CDR3: TGTGCCAGCTCACCACCGGGGAGTACGCAGTATTTT. It translates to CASSPPGSTQYF. The full variable domain, in which reference TRBV18 and TRBJ2-3 provide the parts outside the CDR3, is NAGVMQNPRHLVRRRGQEARLRCSPMKGHSHVYWYRQLPEEGLKFMVYLQKENIIDESGMPKERFSAEFPKEGPSILRIQQVVRGDSAAYFCASSPPGSTQYFGPGTRLTVL.

This chain uses TRBV6-2 or TRBV6-3 with TRBJ1-1; D perhaps matches TRBD1 (5 bases). This CDR3 region has 14 residues. Germline V CDR1 and CDR2: MNHEY, SVGEGT. The V end was cut by 2 bases, the J end by 4 bases, with 11 bases between. The CDR3 reads CASSYGQGTTEAFF. The DNA for the CDR3 is TGTGCCAGCAGTTACGGCCAGGGTACCACTGAAGCTTTCTTT.

The chain is built from TRBV21-1 and TRBJ2-2; TRBD2, as called in the table, went unchecked against the DNA. TRBV21-1 is a documented pseudogene. The CDR3 runs 17 residues. The CDR3 sequence: CAFPGLAGSINTGELFF. The CDR3 nucleotides are TGTGCCTTTCCGGGACTAGCGGGGAGTATCAACACCGGGGAGCTGTTTTTT.

The rearrangement uses TRBV29-1 and TRBJ1-1; TRBD1 is a possible D gene (5 bases). This CDR3 has 13 amino acids. The germline CDR1 and CDR2 sequences are SQVTM and ANQGSEA. Trimming removed 4 bases from V and 0 bases from J, with 9 bases in between. The CDR3 region is CSVGDSLNTEAFF. The CDR3 region has the DNA TGCAGCGTTGGTGACAGCTTGAACACTGAAGCTTTCTTT.

This clone was detected once. This chain connects TRBV6-5 to TRBJ1-6; a possible D gene is TRBD1 (5 bases). V lost 5 bases, J lost 9 bases, and 17 bases lay in between. The CDR3 contains 15 residues. Germline assignment: CDR1 MNHEY and CDR2 SVGAGI. DNA of the CDR3: TGTGCCAGCAGTCCTGTTGGAGGGGACGCTTCACCCCTCCACTTT. As protein: CASSPVGGDASPLHF.

This chain joins TRBV7-9 and TRBJ1-3; D perhaps matches TRBD1 (5 bases). This CDR3 region has 14 residues. CDR1 and CDR2 (germline): SEHNR, FQNEAQ (reference sequence). Trimming removed 5 bases at V and 0 bases at J, with 8 bases between. CDR3 in amino acids: CASSADSSGNTIYF. In nucleotides, the CDR3 is TGTGCCAGCAGCGCCGACAGCTCTGGAAACACCATATATTTT.

The chain links TRBV7-8 to TRBJ1-1; a weak D match, TRBD1 (5 bases). Germline V gene lookup returns CDR1 SGHVS and CDR2 FQNEAQ. The CDR3 spans 14 residues. Trimming removed 5 bases from V and 0 bases from J, with 10 bases in between. The CDR3 loop reads CASSAGRLNTEAFF. CDR3 DNA sequence: TGTGCCAGCAGCGCGGGACGGTTGAACACTGAAGCTTTCTTT.

The V and J genes are TRBV10-2 and TRBJ2-1; TRBD1 matches at 8 bases. Germline assignment: CDR1 WSHSY and CDR2 SAAADI. The CDR3 is 15 amino acids. V lost 0 bases and J lost 15; bases outside the gene matches: 13. The CDR3 is CASSESRGQVILRFF. The DNA for the CDR3 is TGCGCCAGCAGTGAGTCGAGGGGACAGGTGATATTAAGGTTCTTC.

CDR3 protein: CASSWIGGRFYGYTF. DNA for the CDR3: TGTGCCAGCAGCTGGATAGGGGGCCGCTTCTATGGCTACACCTTC. The genes are TRBV5-8 and TRBJ1-2; 7 positions agree with TRBD1. The CDR3 sequence is 15 residues long. The germline gives CDR1 SGHTS, CDR2 YDEGEE. The J segment lost 4 bases and the V segment lost 3 bases, leaving 9 bases of the junction unmatched. The whole variable domain, remainder taken from reference TRBV5-8 and TRBJ1-2, is EAGVTQSPTHLIKTRGQQATLRCSPISGHTSVYWYQQALGLGLQFLLWYDEGEERNRGNFPPRFSGRQFPNYSSELNVNALELEDSALYLCASSWIGGRFYGYTFGSGTRLTVV.

The chain joins TRBV5-1 to TRBJ2-2; tentative D call: TRBD2 (6 bases). Deletions cut 0 bases from V and 6 bases from J, with 12 bases between. From germline, CDR1 is SGHRS and CDR2 YFSETQ. The length of the CDR3 is 15 residues. CDR3 DNA sequence: TGCGCCAGCAGCTTGGAACTAGCTGGTGCCGGGGAGCTGTTTTTT. This gives the protein CASSLELAGAGELFF.

The chain combines TRBV7-9 with TRBJ2-7, with D tentatively TRBD2 (5 bases). Per the germline V gene, CDR1 is SEHNR and CDR2 is FQNEAQ (reference sequence). The CDR3 length is 16 residues. Trimming took 2 bases from V and 2 from J, leaving 16 bases between them. The CDR3 is CASSLRGGSGAYEQYF. The CDR3 nucleotides read TGTGCCAGCAGCTTACGCGGTGGGAGCGGAGCCTACGAGCAGTACTTC.

The V and J genes are TRBV30 and TRBJ1-6; the match to TRBD1 covers 7 bases. Germline loops: CDR1 GTSNPN, CDR2 SVGIG (reference sequence). The length of the CDR3 is 14 residues. V shed 0 bases and J 7 bases; nucleotides not matched to a gene: 3. The CDR3 region is CAWSVRDSNSPLHF. The CDR3 bases are TGTGCCTGGAGTGTAAGGGACAGCAATTCACCCCTCCACTTT.

Comment on this clone: The sample carries other DNA sequences with the same CDR3. This chain joins TRBV18 and TRBJ2-5; D uncertain. This CDR3 spans 10 amino acids. Germline V gene data show CDR1 as KGHSH and CDR2 as LQKENI. V lost 4 bases and J lost 3, with 0 bases in between. DNA of the CDR3: TGTGCCAGCTCACAAGAGACCCAGTACTTC. Protein product: CASSQETQYF.